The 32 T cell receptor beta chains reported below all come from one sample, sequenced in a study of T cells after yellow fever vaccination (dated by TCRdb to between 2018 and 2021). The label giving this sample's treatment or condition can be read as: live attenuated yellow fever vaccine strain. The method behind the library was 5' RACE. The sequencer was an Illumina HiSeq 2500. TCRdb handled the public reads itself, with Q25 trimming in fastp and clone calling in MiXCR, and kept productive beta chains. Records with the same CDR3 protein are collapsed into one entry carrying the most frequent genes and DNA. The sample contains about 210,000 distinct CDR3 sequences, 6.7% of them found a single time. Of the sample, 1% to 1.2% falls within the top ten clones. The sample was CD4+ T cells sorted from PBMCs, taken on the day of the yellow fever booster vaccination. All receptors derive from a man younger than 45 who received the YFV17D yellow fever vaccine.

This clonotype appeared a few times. Here the CDR3 DNA reads TGTGCCAGCAGTTCAATCCCAGTAGAGACCCAGTACTTC. Translating it yields CASSSIPVETQYF. The V call is TRBV28, the J call TRBJ2-5; D is unclear. Germline V gene lookup returns CDR1 MDHEN and CDR2 SYDVKM. The CDR3 length is 13 residues. The V end lost 4 bases, the J end lost 4 bases, and 10 bases lay between the germline ends. Combining the CDR3 with reference TRBV28 and TRBJ2-5 gives the whole variable domain DVKVTQSSRYLVKRTGEKVFLECVQDMDHENMFWYRQDPGLGLRLIYFSYDVKMKEKGDIPEGYSVSREKKERFSLILESASTNQTSMYLCASSSIPVETQYFGPGTRLLVL.

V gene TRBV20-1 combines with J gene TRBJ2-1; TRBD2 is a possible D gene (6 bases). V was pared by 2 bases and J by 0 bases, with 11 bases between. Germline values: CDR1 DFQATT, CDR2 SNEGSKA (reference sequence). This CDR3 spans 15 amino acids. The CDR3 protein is CSARRGTSSYNEQFF. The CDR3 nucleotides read TGCAGTGCTAGACGCGGGACGAGCTCCTACAATGAGCAGTTCTTC.

Here the CDR3 DNA reads TGTGCCAGTAGTCCCCCGGGGGCGGCGAATGAAAAACTGTTTTTT. It is translated as CASSPPGAANEKLFF. The genes are TRBV19 and TRBJ1-4, with D perhaps matching TRBD1 (6 bases). Trimming removed 5 bases at V and 5 bases at J, with 15 bases between. CDR1 and CDR2 (germline): LNHDA, SQIVND (reference sequence). The CDR3 consists of 15 residues.

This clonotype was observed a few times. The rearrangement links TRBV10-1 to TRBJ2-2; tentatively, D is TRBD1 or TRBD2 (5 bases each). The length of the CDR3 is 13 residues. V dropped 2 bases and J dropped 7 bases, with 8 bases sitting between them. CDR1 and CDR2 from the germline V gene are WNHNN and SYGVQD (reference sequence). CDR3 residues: CASSERGDGELFF. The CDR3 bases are TGCGCCAGCAGTGAGCGAGGGGACGGGGAGCTGTTTTTT.

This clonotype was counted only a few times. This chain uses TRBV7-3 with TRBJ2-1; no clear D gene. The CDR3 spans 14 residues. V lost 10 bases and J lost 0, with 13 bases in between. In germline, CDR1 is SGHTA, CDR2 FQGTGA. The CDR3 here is CANHLEDSYNEQFF. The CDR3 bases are TGTGCCAACCATCTCGAAGACTCCTACAATGAGCAGTTCTTC.

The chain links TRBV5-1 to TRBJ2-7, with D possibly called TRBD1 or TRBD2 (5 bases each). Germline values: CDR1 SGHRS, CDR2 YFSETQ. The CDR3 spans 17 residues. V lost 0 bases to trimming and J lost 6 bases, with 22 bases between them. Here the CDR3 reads CASSLEGSGTTNGEQYF. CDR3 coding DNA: TGCGCCAGCAGCTTGGAAGGTTCCGGGACCACAAACGGCGAGCAGTACTTC.

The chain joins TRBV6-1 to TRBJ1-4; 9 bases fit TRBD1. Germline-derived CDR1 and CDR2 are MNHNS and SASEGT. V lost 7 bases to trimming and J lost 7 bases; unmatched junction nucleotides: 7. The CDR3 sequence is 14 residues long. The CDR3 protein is CASNNRGLSEKLFF. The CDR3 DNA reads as TGTGCCAGCAACAACAGGGGGCTTAGTGAAAAACTGTTTTTT.

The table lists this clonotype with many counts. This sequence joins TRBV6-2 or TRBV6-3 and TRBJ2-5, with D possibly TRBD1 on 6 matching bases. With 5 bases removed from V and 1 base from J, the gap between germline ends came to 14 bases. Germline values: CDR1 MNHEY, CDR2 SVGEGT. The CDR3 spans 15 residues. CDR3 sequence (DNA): TGTGCCAGCAGTACTACCGGGACAACCCAAGAGACCCAGTACTTC. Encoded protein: CASSTTGTTQETQYF.

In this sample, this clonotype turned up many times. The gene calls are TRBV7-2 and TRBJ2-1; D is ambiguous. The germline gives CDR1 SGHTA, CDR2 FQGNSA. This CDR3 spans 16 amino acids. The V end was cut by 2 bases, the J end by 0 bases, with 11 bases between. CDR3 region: CASSLMGTSSYNEQFF. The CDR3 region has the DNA TGTGCCAGCAGCTTAATGGGCACCAGCTCCTACAATGAGCAGTTCTTC.

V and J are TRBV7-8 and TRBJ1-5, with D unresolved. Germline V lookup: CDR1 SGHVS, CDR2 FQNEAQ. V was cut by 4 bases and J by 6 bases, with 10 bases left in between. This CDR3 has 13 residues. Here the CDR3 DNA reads TGTGCCAGCAGCTACACTAACCTTCAGCCCCAGCATTTT. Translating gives CASSYTNLQPQHF.

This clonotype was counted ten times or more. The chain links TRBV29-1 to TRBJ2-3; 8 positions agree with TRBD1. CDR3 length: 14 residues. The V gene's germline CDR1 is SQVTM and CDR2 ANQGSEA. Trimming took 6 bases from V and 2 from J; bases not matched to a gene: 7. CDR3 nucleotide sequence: TGCAGCGTCCTTGGGGACAGGACCACAGATACGCAGTATTTT. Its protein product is CSVLGDRTTDTQYF.

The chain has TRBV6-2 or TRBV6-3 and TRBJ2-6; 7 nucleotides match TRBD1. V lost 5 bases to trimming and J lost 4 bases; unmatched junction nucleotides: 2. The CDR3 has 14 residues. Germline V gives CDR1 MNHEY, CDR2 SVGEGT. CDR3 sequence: CASSDRAGANVLTF. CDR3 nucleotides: TGTGCCAGCAGTGACAGGGCCGGGGCCAACGTCCTGACTTTC.

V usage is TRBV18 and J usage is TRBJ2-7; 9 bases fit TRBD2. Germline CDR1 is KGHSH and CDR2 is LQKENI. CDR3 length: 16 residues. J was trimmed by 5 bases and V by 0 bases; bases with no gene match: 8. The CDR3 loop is CASSPPLAGVFNEQYF. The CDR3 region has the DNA TGTGCCAGCTCACCACCATTAGCGGGAGTTTTCAACGAGCAGTACTTC.

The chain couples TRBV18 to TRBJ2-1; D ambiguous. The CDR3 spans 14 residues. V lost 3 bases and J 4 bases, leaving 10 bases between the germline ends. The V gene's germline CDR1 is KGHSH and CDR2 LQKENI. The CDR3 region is CASSPITEYNEQFF. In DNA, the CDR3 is TGTGCCAGCTCACCGATCACAGAGTACAATGAGCAGTTCTTC.

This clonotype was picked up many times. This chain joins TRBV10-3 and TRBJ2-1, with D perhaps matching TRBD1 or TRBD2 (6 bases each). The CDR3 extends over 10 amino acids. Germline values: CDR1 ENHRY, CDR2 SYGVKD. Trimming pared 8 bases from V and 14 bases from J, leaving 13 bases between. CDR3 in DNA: TGTGCCATCCGGGGGCAACAGGAGTTCTTC. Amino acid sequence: CAIRGQQEFF.

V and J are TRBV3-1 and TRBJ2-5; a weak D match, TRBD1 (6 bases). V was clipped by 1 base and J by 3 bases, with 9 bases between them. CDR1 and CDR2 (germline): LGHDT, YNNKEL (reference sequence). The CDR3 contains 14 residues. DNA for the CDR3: TGTGCCAGCAGCCAAGCTGGGGGCGAAGAGACCCAGTACTTC. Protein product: CASSQAGGEETQYF.

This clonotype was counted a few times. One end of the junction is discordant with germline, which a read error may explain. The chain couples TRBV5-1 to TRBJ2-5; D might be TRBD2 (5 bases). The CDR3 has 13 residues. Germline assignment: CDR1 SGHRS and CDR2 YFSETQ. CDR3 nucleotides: TGCGCCAGCAGCTTGGGGCGAGCGGAGACCCACTACTTC. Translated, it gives CASSLGRAETHYF.

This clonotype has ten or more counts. The CDR3 bases are TGTGCCAGCAGTGGAGAGCATGAGCAGTTCTTC. The encoded protein is CASSGEHEQFF. The chain links TRBV2 to TRBJ2-1; no clear D. The CDR3 sequence is 11 residues long. The germline gives CDR1 SNHLY, CDR2 FYNNEI. With 4 bases removed from V and 8 bases from J, the gap between germline ends came to 6 bases.

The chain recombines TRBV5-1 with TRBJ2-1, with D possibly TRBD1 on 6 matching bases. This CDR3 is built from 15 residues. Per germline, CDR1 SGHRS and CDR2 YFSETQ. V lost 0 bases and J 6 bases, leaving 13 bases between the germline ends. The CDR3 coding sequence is TGCGCCAGCAGCTTGGTGGTTAGACAGGCCAATGAGCAGTTCTTC. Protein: CASSLVVRQANEQFF.

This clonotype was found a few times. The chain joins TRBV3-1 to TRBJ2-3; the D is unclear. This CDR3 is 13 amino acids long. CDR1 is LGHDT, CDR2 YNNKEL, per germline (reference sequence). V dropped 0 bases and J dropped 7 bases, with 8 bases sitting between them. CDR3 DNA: TGTGCCAGCAGCCAAGAGGCCGGAAATACGCAGTATTTT. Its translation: CASSQEAGNTQYF.

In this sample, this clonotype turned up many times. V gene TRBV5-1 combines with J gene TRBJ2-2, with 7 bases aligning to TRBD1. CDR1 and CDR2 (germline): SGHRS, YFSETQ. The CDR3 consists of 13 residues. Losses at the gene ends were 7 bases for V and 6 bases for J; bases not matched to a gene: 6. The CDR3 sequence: CASSDRYSGELFF. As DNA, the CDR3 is TGCGCCAGCTCGGACAGGTACTCCGGGGAGCTGTTTTTT.

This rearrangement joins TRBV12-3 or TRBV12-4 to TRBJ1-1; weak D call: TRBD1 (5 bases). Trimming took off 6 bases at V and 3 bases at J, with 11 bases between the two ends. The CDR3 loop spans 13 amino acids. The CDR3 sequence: CASSHWGYTEAFF. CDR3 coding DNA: TGTGCCAGCAGCCACTGGGGGTACACTGAAGCTTTCTTT.

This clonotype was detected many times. The CDR3 DNA sequence: TGTGCCAGCAGCCGGACTAGCGAACGACAAGAGACCCAGTACTTC. This encodes CASSRTSERQETQYF. The rearrangement uses TRBV7-2 and TRBJ2-5; 9 bases match TRBD2. CDR1 is SGHTA and CDR2 is FQGNSA in the germline V gene. V dropped 5 bases and J dropped 2; count of bases not matched to a gene: 6. This CDR3 contains 15 residues.

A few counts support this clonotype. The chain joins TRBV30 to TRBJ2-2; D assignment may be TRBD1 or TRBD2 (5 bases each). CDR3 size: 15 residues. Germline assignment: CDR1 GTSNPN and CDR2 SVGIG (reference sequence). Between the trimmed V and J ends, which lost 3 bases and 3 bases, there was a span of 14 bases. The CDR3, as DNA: TGTGCCTGGAGAAAACCGTGGGGGTACACCGGGGAGCTGTTTTTT. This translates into CAWRKPWGYTGELFF.

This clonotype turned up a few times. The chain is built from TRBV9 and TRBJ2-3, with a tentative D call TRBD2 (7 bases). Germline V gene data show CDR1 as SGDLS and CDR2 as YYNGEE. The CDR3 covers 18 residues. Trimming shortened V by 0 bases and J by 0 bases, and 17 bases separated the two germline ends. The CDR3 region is CASSVGLRGGLSTDTQYF. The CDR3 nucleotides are TGTGCCAGCAGCGTAGGTTTAAGGGGGGGACTAAGCACAGATACGCAGTATTTT.

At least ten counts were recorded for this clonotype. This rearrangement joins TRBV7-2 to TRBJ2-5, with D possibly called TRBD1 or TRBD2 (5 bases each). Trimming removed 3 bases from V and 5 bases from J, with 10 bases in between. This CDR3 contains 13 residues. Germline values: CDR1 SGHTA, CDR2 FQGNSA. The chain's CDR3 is CASSLGPGETQYF. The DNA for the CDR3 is TGTGCCAGCAGCTTGGGGCCGGGGGAGACCCAGTACTTC.

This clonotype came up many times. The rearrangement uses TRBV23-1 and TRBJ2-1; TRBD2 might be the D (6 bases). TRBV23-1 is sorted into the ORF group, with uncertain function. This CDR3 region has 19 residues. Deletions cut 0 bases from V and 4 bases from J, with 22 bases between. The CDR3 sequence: CASSQSRRSYGRSYNEQFF. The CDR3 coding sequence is TGCGCCAGCAGTCAATCGCGGAGGAGCTACGGGAGATCTTACAATGAGCAGTTCTTC.

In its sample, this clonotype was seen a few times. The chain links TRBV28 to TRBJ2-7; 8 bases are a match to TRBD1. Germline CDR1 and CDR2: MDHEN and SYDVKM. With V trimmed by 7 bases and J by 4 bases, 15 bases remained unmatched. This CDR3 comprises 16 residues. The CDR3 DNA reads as TGTGCCAGCAAACGGAGAGGCCGGGACAGGCAATACGAGCAGTACTTC. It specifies CASKRRGRDRQYEQYF.

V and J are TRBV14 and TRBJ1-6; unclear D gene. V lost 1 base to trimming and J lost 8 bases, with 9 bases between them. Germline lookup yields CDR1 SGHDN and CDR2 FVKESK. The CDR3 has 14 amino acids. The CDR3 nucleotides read TGTGCCAGCAGCCAAGTAAACTCCTATTCACCCCTCCACTTT. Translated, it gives CASSQVNSYSPLHF.

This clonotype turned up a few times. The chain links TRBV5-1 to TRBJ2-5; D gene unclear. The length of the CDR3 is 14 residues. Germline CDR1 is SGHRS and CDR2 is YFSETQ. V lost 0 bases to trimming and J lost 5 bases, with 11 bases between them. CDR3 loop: CASSLVSVFETQYF. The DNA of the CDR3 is TGCGCCAGCAGCTTGGTTTCGGTATTCGAGACCCAGTACTTC.

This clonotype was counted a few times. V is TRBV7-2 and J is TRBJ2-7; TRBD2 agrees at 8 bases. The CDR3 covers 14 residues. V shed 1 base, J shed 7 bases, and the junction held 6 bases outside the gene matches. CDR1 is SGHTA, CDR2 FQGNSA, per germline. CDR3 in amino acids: CASSLVSGSREQYF. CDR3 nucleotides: TGTGCCAGCAGCTTAGTAAGCGGGAGTAGAGAGCAGTACTTC. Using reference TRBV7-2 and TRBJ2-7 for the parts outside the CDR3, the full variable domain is GAGVSQSPSNKVTEKGKDVELRCDPISGHTALYWYRQSLGQGLEFLIYFQGNSAPDKSGLPSDRFSAERTGGSVSTLTIQRTQQEDSAVYLCASSLVSGSREQYFGPGTRLTVT.

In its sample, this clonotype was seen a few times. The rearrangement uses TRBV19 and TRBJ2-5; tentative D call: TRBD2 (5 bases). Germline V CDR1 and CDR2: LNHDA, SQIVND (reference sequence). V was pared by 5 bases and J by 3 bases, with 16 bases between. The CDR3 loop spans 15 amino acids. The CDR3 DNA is TGTGCCAGTAGTGTAGGAGGAGCAGTAGAAGAGACCCAGTACTTC. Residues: CASSVGGAVEETQYF.